The present entry profiles one TCR beta chain with its context. Antigen specificity is unknown. This entry is derived from a study of response to subunit inactivated influenza vaccine. MiXCR, applied by TCRdb to the RT-PCR reads, yields one record per CDR3 protein. Found here are fewer than 650,000 distinct CDR3 sequences, roughly 13% of them singletons; the top ten hold about 12%. Study results and caveats: The study's authors posited that every seasonal influenza vaccination enlists few new T cells.

V dropped 3 bases and J dropped 2; count of bases not matched to a gene: 8. The CDR3 is made up of 16 amino acids. In germline, CDR1 is MGHRA, CDR2 YSYEKL. This specimen was PBMCs from blood, taken 45 days after vaccination. The receptor was derived from a man aged 45 to 65 who received an inactivated influenza vaccine. The chain links TRBV4-1 to TRBJ1-1, with 8 bases lining up with TRBD1. The DNA of the CDR3 is TGCGCCAGCAGCCACGGTCTGACAGGGGTTAACACTGAAGCTTTCTTT. The encoded protein is CASSHGLTGVNTEAFF.